This T cell receptor beta chain was captured in a study of STAT3 mutations in large granular lymphocyte leukemia. For the study at large: Canonical activating STAT3 mutations were detected in roughly half of the longitudinally sequenced T-LGLL patients. Study-level findings and limits: In T-cell large granular lymphocyte leukemia, about half of patients showed multiple immunodominant subclonotypes. Sampling intervals varied between patients and samples.

Germline V gene lookup returns CDR1 MNHEY and CDR2 SVGAGI. The length of the CDR3 is 15 residues. The V gene lost 6 bases and the J gene lost 2 bases, with 15 bases spanning the gap. The assay was immunoSEQ multiplex PCR, and TCRdb's table has in-frame clones only and misses some. The table has 1,500 to 2,000 clones, under 60% seen once. As concerns this clone: Its antigen is not identified.

The chain carries TRBV6-5 and TRBJ2-3, with a tentative D call TRBD2 (6 bases). Sequenced input: peripheral blood mononuclear cells. The sequence derives from a man in his fifties or sixties with T-cell large granular lymphocyte leukemia. Some clones in this sample may be carry-over from other donors' samples. The CDR3 is CASSPSERVTDTQYF. The CDR3 coding sequence is TGTGCCAGCAGCCCGAGCGAGCGGGTCACAGATACGCAGTATTTT.